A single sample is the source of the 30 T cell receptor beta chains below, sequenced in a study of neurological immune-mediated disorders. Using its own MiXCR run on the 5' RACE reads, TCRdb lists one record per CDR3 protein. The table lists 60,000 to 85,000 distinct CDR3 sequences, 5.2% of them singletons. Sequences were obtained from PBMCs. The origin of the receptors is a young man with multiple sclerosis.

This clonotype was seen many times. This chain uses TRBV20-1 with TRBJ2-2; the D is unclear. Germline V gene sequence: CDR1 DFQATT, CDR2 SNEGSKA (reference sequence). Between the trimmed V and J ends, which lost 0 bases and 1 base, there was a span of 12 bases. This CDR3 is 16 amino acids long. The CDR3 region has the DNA TGCAGTGCTAGAGACGAGGAAACTGTGAACACCGGGGAGCTGTTTTTT. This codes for CSARDEETVNTGELFF.

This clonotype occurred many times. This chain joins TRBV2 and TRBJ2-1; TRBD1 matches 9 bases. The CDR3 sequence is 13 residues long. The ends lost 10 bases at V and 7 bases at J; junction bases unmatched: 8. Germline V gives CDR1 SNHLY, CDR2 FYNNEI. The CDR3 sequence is CATSGTGRNEQFF. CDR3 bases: TGTGCCACTTCCGGGACAGGGAGGAATGAGCAGTTCTTC.

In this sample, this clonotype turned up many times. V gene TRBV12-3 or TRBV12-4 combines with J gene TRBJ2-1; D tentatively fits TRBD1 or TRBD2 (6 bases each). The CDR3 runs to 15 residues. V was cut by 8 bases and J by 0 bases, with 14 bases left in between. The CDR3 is CASGSSGASYNEQFF. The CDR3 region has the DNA TGTGCCAGCGGTTCCTCGGGGGCCTCCTACAATGAGCAGTTCTTC.

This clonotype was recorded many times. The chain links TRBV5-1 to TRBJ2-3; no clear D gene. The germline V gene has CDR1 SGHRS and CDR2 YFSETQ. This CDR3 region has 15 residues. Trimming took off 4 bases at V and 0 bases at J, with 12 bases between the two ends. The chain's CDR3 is CASSPAAASTDTQYF. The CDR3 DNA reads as TGCGCCAGCAGCCCCGCGGCAGCTAGCACAGATACGCAGTATTTT.

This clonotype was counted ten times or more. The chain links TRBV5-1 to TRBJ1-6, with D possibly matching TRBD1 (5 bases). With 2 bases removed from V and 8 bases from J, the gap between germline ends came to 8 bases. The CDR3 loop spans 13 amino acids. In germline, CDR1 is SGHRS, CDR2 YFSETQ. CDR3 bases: TGCGCCAGCAGCTTTTCGGGGGATTCACCCCTCCACTTT. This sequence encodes CASSFSGDSPLHF.

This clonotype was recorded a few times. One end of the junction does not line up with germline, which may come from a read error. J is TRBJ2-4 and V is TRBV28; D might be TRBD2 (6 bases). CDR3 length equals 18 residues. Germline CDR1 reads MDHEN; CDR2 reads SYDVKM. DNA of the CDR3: TGTGCCAGCAGTTTATTCTTCCGGGGGTCCTTAGCCAAAAAAATTCAGTACTTC. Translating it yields CASSLFFRGSLAKKIQYF.

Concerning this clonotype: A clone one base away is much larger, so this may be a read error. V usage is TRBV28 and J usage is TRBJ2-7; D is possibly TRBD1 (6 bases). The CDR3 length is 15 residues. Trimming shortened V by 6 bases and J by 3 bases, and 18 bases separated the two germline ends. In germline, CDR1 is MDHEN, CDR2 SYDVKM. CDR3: CASSPAGDNGYEQYF. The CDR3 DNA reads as TGTGCCAGCAGCCCTGCAGGGGATAACGGCTACGAGCAGTACTTC.

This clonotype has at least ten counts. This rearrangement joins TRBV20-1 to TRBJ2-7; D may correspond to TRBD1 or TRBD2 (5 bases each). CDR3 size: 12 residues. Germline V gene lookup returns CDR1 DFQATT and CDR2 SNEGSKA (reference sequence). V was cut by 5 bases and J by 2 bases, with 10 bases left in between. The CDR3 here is CSAWDGAYEQYF. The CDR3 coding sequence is TGCAGTGCTTGGGACGGTGCCTACGAGCAGTACTTC.

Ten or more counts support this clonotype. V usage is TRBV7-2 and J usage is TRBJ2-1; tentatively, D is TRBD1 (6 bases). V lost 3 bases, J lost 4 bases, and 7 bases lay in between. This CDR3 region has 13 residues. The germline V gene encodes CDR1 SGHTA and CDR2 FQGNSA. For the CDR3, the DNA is TGTGCCAGCAGCTTCAGGGGTTACAATGAGCAGTTCTTC. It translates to CASSFRGYNEQFF.

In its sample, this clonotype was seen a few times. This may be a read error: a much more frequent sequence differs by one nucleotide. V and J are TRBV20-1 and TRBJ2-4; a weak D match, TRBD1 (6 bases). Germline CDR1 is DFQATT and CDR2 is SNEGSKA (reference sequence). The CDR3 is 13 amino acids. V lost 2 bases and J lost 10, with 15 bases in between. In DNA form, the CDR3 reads TGCAGTGCTAGACGCCTCCGGGACAAAATTCAGTACTTC. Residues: CSARRLRDKIQYF.

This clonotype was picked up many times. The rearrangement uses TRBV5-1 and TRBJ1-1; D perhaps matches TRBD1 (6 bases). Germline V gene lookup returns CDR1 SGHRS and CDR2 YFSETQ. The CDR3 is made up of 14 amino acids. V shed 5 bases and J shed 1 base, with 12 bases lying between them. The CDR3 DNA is TGCGCCAGCAGTGCGGTAGGGGGGAACACTGAAGCTTTCTTT. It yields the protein CASSAVGGNTEAFF.

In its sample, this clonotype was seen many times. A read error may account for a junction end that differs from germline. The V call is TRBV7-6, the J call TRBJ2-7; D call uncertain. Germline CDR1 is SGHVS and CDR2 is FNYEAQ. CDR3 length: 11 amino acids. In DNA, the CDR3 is TGTGCCAGCAGATTAGTCTACGAGCAGTACTTC. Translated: CASRLVYEQYF.

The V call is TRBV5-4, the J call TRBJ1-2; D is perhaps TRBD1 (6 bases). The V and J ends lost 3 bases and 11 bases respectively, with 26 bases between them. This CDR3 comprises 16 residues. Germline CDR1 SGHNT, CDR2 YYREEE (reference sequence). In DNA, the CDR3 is TGTGCCAGCAGCTCTCAGCAGGGGTCACTAGGAGGTCGGTACACCTTC. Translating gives CASSSQQGSLGGRYTF.

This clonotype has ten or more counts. This CDR3 reads CASSLTAGGTNEKLFF. CDR3 nucleotides: TGTGCCAGCTCCCTGACCGCGGGAGGAACTAATGAAAAACTGTTTTTT. The V gene is TRBV18, the J gene TRBJ1-4; D gene unclear. The CDR3 runs 16 residues. Deletions cut 6 bases from V and 1 base from J, with 15 bases between. The germline V gene has CDR1 KGHSH and CDR2 LQKENI.

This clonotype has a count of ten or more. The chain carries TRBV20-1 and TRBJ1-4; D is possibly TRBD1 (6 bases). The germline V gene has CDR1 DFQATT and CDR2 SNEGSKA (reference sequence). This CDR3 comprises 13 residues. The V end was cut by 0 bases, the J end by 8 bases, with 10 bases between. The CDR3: CSAREGAREKLFF. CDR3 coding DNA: TGCAGTGCTAGAGAGGGGGCGAGGGAAAAACTGTTTTTT.

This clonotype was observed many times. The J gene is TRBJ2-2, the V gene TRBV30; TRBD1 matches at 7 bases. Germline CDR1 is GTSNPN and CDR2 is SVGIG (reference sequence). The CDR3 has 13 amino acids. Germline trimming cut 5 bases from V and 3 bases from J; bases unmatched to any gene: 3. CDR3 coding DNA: TGTGCCTGGCAGGGGGTGGACACCGGGGAGCTGTTTTTT. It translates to CAWQGVDTGELFF.

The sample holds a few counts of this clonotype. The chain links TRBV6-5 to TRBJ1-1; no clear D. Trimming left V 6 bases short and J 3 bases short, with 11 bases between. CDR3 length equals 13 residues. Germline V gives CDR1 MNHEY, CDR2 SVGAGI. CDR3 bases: TGTGCCAGCAGGCCCTCTAGGGACACTGAAGCTTTCTTT. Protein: CASRPSRDTEAFF.

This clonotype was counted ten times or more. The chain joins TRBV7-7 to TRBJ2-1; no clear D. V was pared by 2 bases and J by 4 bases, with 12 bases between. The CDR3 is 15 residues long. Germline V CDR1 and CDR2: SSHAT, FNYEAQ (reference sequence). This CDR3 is CASSLLPGTYNEQFF. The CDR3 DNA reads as TGTGCCAGCAGCTTACTGCCAGGAACTTACAATGAGCAGTTCTTC. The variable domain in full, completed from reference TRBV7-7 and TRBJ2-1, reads GAGVSQSPRYKVTKRGQDVTLRCDPISSHATLYWYQQALGQGPEFLTYFNYEAQPDKSGLPSDRFSAERPEGSISTLTIQRTEQRDSAMYRCASSLLPGTYNEQFFGPGTRLTVL.

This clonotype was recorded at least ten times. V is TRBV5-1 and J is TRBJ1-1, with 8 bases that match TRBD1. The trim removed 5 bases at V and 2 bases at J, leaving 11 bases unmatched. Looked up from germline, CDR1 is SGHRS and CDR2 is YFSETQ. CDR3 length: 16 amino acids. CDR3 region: CASRAVWTGKNTEAFF. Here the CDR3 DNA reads TGCGCCAGCAGAGCAGTGTGGACAGGGAAAAACACTGAAGCTTTCTTT.

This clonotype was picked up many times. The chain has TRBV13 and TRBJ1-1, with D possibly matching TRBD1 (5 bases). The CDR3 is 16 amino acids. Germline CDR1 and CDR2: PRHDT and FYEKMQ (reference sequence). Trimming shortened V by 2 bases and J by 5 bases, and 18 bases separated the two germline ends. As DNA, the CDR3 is TGTGCCAGCAGCTTATCCGCGGGAGCACAGGTAACTGAAGCTTTCTTT. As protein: CASSLSAGAQVTEAFF.

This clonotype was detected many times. The CDR3 is CASRAPGLADTGELFF. The CDR3, as DNA: TGTGCCAGCAGGGCCCCGGGGCTAGCAGACACCGGGGAGCTGTTTTTT. The chain is built from TRBV28 and TRBJ2-2; D possibly uses TRBD1 or TRBD2 (5 bases each). Germline-derived CDR1 and CDR2 are MDHEN and SYDVKM. The CDR3 totals 16 residues. V lost 6 bases and J 3 bases, leaving 17 bases between the germline ends.

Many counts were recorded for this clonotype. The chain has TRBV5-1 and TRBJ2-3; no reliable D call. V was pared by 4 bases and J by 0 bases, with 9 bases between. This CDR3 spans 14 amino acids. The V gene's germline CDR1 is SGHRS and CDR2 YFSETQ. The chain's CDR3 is CASSPQTSTDTQYF. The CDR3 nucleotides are TGCGCCAGCAGCCCCCAGACTAGCACAGATACGCAGTATTTT.

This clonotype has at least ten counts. CDR3 sequence: CATSRPGSPWETQYF. In DNA, the CDR3 is TGTGCCACCAGCAGACCAGGGTCCCCCTGGGAGACCCAGTACTTC. The rearrangement uses TRBV15 and TRBJ2-5; tentatively, D is TRBD1 (5 bases). CDR1 LNHNV and CDR2 YYDKDF come from the germline V gene (reference sequence). The CDR3 contains 15 residues. V gave up 2 bases and J gave up 5 bases, with 15 bases separating them. Variable domain in full (rest from reference TRBV15 and TRBJ2-5): DAMVIQNPRYQVTQFGKPVTLSCSQTLNHNVMYWYQQKSSQAPKLLFHYYDKDFNNEADTPDNFQSRRPNTSFCFLDIRSPGLGDTAMYLCATSRPGSPWETQYFGPGTRLLVL.

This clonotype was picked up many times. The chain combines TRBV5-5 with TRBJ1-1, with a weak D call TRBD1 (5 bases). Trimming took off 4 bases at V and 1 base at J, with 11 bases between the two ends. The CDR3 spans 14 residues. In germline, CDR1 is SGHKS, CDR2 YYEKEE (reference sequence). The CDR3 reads CASSPGGGNTEAFF. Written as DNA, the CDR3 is TGTGCCAGCAGCCCTGGTGGGGGGAACACTGAAGCTTTCTTT. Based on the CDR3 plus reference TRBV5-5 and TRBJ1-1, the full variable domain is DAGVTQSPTHLIKTRGQQVTLRCSPISGHKSVSWYQQVLGQGPQFIFQYYEKEERGRGNFPDRFSARQFPNYSSELNVNALLLGDSALYLCASSPGGGNTEAFFGQGTRLTVV.

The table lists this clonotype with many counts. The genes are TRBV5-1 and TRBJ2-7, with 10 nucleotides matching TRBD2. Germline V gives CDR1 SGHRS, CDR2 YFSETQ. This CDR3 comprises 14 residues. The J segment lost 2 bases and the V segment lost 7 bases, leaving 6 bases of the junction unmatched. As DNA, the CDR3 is TGCGCCAGCCGCGATAGCGGGGGGACCTACGAGCAGTACTTC. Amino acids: CASRDSGGTYEQYF.

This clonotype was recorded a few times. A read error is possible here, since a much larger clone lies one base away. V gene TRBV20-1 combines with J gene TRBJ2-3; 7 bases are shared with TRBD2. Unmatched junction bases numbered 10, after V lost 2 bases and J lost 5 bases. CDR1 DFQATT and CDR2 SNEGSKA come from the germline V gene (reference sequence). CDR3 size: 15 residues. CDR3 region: CSARRQGIAGDTQYF. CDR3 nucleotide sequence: TGCAGTGCTAGAAGGCAGGGAATAGCGGGAGATACGCAGTATTTT.

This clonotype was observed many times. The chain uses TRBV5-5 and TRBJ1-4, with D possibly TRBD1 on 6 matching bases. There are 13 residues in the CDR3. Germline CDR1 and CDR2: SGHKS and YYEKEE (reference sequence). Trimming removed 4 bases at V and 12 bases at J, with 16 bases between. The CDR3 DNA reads TGTGCCAGCAGCCTGTCGGGGGGGGCGGAACTGTTTTTT. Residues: CASSLSGGAELFF.

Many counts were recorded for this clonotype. In DNA, the CDR3 is TGTGCCAGCTTAGCGGGCGCGAACACCGGGGAGCTGTTTTTT. Residues: CASLAGANTGELFF. This rearrangement joins TRBV2 to TRBJ2-2, with 7 bases matching TRBD2. Germline loops: CDR1 SNHLY, CDR2 FYNNEI. Trimming cost V 8 bases and J 0 bases; bases outside gene matches: 3. The length of the CDR3 is 14 residues.

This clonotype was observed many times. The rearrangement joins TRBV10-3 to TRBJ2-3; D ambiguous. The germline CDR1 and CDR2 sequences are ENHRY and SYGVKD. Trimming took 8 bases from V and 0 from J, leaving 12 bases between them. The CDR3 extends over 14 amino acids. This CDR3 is CAIRPGTSTDTQYF. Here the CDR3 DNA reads TGTGCCATCCGACCGGGTACTAGCACAGATACGCAGTATTTT.

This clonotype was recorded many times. CDR3 nucleotides: TGCAGTGCTAGGACTTCAGTAAATGACCACGAGCAGTACTTC. The encoded protein is CSARTSVNDHEQYF. The chain employs TRBV20-1 and TRBJ2-7; D is undetermined. Germline V gives CDR1 DFQATT, CDR2 SNEGSKA (reference sequence). The V gene lost 3 bases and the J gene lost 5 bases, with 17 bases spanning the gap. The CDR3 runs to 14 residues.